This T cell receptor beta chain was observed in a study of lymphopenia after photon versus proton radiotherapy. Study-wide results and limits: Survival link was tested only in deceased patients; proton benefit remains a possibility. Oligoclonal CD8+ Temra expansion after nadir drove photon patients' diversity drop. Relative stability marked proton patients; photon patients lost diversity and naive cells.

Per the germline V gene, CDR1 is LGHNA and CDR2 is YNFKEQ. CDR3 size: 18 residues. J was trimmed by 2 bases and V by 1 base; bases with no gene match: 10. The data were produced by immunoSEQ multiplex PCR, yet TCRdb's version contains in-frame clones alone and is incomplete. The sample records about 61,000 clones, around 87% being singletons. Of note for this clone: Its specificity is not known.

The chain uses TRBV4-2 and TRBJ2-1; 8 positions agree with TRBD2. The TCR sequence derives from a man between 35 and 55 years old with gastric cancer. Here the sequenced sample was peripheral blood, taken from a patient treated with photon-based radiotherapy. The CDR3 region has the DNA TGTGCCAGCAGCCAAGGGCACAGAATAGCGGGGCCCTACAATGAGCAGTTCTTC. Its protein product is CASSQGHRIAGPYNEQFF.